Listed below are T cell receptor beta chains from one sample, sequenced in a study of blood T cell repertoires in COVID-19. Measured with immunoSEQ multiplex PCR; TCRdb has only the in-frame clones, and not every one. The sample records around 200,000 clones, around 87% being singletons. Input material: peripheral blood. The receptors derive from a man aged 50 to 59 with acute or convalescent COVID-19. The CDR3 runs from the conserved cysteine through the conserved F or W. D genes are given only for firm matches. Rows give clone size only sometimes, using once, few, many, or a class for an expanded clone.

d_call clone_size j_call v_call cdr3_nt cdr3_aa
NA NA TRBJ2-3 TRBV11-2 TGTGCCAGCAGCTTATGGCGTGGACAGACAAGCACAGATACGCAGTATTTT CASSLWRGQTSTDTQYF
NA NA TRBJ1-2 TRBV18 TGTGCCAGCTCGGTAGACGGGTATGGCTACACCTTC CASSVDGYGYTF
TRBD2 NA TRBJ2-1 TRBV7-9 TGTGCCAGCAGCACGGCGGAGGCGGGAGGCCGCTACAATGAGCAGTTCTTC CASSTAEAGGRYNEQFF
NA NA TRBJ1-1 TRBV2 TGTGCCAGCGGGAGGGACAATTTGGTAACTGAAGCTTTCTTT CASGRDNLVTEAFF
NA NA TRBJ1-4 TRBV5-6 TGTGCCAGCAGCTTCCGGGGTATATCGACTAATGAAAAACTGTTTTTT CASSFRGISTNEKLFF
NA NA TRBJ2-1 TRBV5-1 TGCGCCAGCAGCTTCCCGGGGGGCCGGGATGAGCAGTTCTTC CASSFPGGRDEQFF
NA NA TRBJ2-3 TRBV24-1 TGTGCCACCACCGGACTGAGCACAGATACGCAGTATTTT CATTGLSTDTQYF
TRBD1 NA TRBJ1-6 TRBV19 TGTGCCAGTAGCGAGACAGGGGGAAATTCACCCCTCCACTTT CASSETGGNSPLHF
NA NA TRBJ1-2 TRBV18 TGTGCCAGCTCGCCTACCACGGTCTGGGGGACAAGGAAAAACTATGGCTACACCTTC CASSPTTVWGTRKNYGYTF
NA NA TRBJ2-7 TRBV7-6 TGTGCCAGCAGCCCCGAGGTGGTGGGAGCCTACGAGCAGTACTTC CASSPEVVGAYEQYF
TRBD1 NA TRBJ2-5 TRBV2 TGTGCCAGCATTGTCAGAGGACAGGTCCAAGAGACCCAGTACTTC CASIVRGQVQETQYF
NA NA TRBJ2-7 TRBV7-9 TGTGCCAGCAGCTTAGGACTAGTCAGGAACGAGCAGTACTTC CASSLGLVRNEQYF
TRBD1 NA TRBJ2-7 TRBV5-1 TGCGCCAGCAGCGCCGTCGGACAGGGCTACGAGCAGTACTTC CASSAVGQGYEQYF
TRBD1 NA TRBJ1-4 TRBV5-6 TGTGCCAGCAGCTTCGGGACAGGTGGTGAAAAACTGTTTTTT CASSFGTGGEKLFF
TRBD1 NA TRBJ2-7 TRBV28 TGTGCCAGCAGTTGGGGACAGGGTTACGAGCAGTACTTC CASSWGQGYEQYF
TRBD1 few TRBJ2-2 TRBV6-5 TGTGCCAGCAGGGGGACAGGGGTGAACACCGGGGAGCTGTTTTTT CASRGTGVNTGELFF
NA NA TRBJ2-2 TRBV12-2 TGTGCAAGTCGCTTTAGCTTGGCAGGGGAGAGTACTTGTTTCGCCGGGGAGCTGTTTTTT CASRFSLAGESTCFAGELFF
TRBD2 NA TRBJ2-2 TRBV6-1 TGTGCCAGCAGCACTAGAGCGGGAGGGGAGCTGTTTTTT CASSTRAGGELFF
NA NA TRBJ1-5 TRBV19 TGTGCCAGTAGAAGGAGTGGAAATAGCAATCAGCCCCAGCATTTT CASRRSGNSNQPQHF
NA NA TRBJ2-5 TRBV29-1 TGCAGCATTGACAGAGAGACCCAGTACTTC CSIDRETQYF
NA NA TRBJ1-6 TRBV28 TGTGCCAGCGGTCGGAATTCACCCCTCCACTTT CASGRNSPLHF
TRBD1 NA TRBJ1-6 TRBV9 TGTGCCAGCACCGACCCCAGGGACAGTAGAGATAATTCACCCCTCCACTTT CASTDPRDSRDNSPLHF
TRBD1 once TRBJ2-1 TRBV2 TGTGCCAGCACATTAGACAGGGACCCCTACAATGAGCAGTTCTTC CASTLDRDPYNEQFF
NA NA TRBJ2-3 TRBV27 TGTGCCAGCAGTCAGGGGAGCACAGATACGCAGTATTTT CASSQGSTDTQYF
NA NA TRBJ1-1 TRBV27 TGTGCCAGCAGTTTAGTGGGGGCGCGGAACACTGAAGCTTTCTTT CASSLVGARNTEAFF
TRBD2 NA TRBJ2-3 TRBV9 TGTGCCAGCAGCGTAGCTACAGGACTAGCGGGAGATACGCAGTATTTT CASSVATGLAGDTQYF
TRBD2 NA TRBJ2-7 TRBV6-2/TRBV6-3 TGTGCCAGCAGTTACCGGCTAGCGGGAGGGCCCATTTCCTACGAGCAGTACTTC CASSYRLAGGPISYEQYF
TRBD1 NA TRBJ1-5 TRBV2 TGTGCCAGCAGCGATTGGGACAGCAGCAATCAGCCCCAGCATTTT CASSDWDSSNQPQHF
TRBD2 NA TRBJ2-1 TRBV29-1 TGCAGCGTCCGCCGACTCCTAGCGGGTGCGTACAATGAGCAGTTCTTC CSVRRLLAGAYNEQFF
NA NA TRBJ1-5 TRBV28 TGTGCCAGCAGCCCATGGAGGGGAATTCATCAGCCCCAGCATTTT CASSPWRGIHQPQHF
NA NA TRBJ1-4 TRBV5-1 TGCGCCAGCAGCCCGGCCGGCGGGACCGGGGGTGAAAAACTGTTTTTT CASSPAGGTGGEKLFF
NA NA TRBJ1-3 TRBV11-2 TGTGCCAGCAGCCTATGGGGGCCCTCTGGAAACACCATATATTTT CASSLWGPSGNTIYF